The following is a TCR beta chain sequence with its context. This record belongs to a study of blood T cell repertoires in COVID-19. Study information: Donors in the United States, Italy and Spain gave samples during acute or convalescent COVID-19. PBMCs, B-cell-depleted T cells, or T cells provided the cDNA or gDNA that made up the material.

In the source study's methods: Estimation of nucleated cell counts relied on the amplification of reference gene primers. Profiled with immunoSEQ multiplex PCR; TCRdb holds only in-frame clones, not every one. From that table come the V and J calls and clone size; the DNA was used to work out D and trimming. The repertoire holds about 170,000 clones, with less than 85% as singletons. The ends lost 10 bases at V and 1 base at J; junction bases unmatched: 5. The CDR3 length is 13 residues. Sequencing was carried out using peripheral blood. This chain connects TRBV23-1 to TRBJ1-1, with 8 bases identical to TRBD1. TRBV23-1 is recorded as an ORF, its role being uncertain. The origin of this receptor is a human donor with acute or convalescent COVID-19. The donor label of this sample is uncertain. The CDR3 DNA sequence: TGCGCCAACCCTACAGGGGGGAACACTGAAGCTTTCTTT. Amino acid sequence: CANPTGGNTEAFF.